Listed here are 3 T cell receptor beta chains from one sample, sequenced in a study of response to subunit inactivated influenza vaccine. A single record per CDR3 protein comes from TCRdb applying MiXCR to the RT-PCR reads. Of a few hundred thousand distinct CDR3 sequences listed, over 9% are singletons. This sample comprised non-naive T cells sorted from PBMCs, obtained less than 15 days before vaccination. These receptors originate from a man aged 45 to 65 who received an inactivated influenza vaccine.

The chain couples TRBV5-4 to TRBJ2-7; the match to TRBD2 covers 8 bases. Germline V lookup: CDR1 SGHNT, CDR2 YYREEE (reference sequence). The CDR3 loop spans 15 amino acids. V was pared by 4 bases and J by 2 bases, with 8 bases of the junction left unmatched. The CDR3 protein is CASSPRPGLAYEQYF. The CDR3 region has the DNA TGTGCCAGCAGCCCGAGACCGGGACTAGCCTACGAGCAGTACTTC.

This clonotype was seen ten or more times. The DNA for the CDR3 is TGTGCCAGCAGCCCGACCCTTCCCTTAGCGGGAGACTACGAGCAGTACTTC. It codes for CASSPTLPLAGDYEQYF. This chain joins TRBV3-1 and TRBJ2-7, with TRBD2 matching 9 bases. Germline CDR1 LGHDT, CDR2 YNNKEL (reference sequence). This CDR3 has 17 residues. J lost 3 bases, V lost 4 bases, and 13 bases had no gene match.

The chain has TRBV6-1 and TRBJ1-5; D possibly corresponds to TRBD1 (6 bases). The V gene lost 6 bases and the J gene lost 6 bases, with 12 bases spanning the gap. CDR1 and CDR2 from the germline V gene are MNHNS and SASEGT. The CDR3 sequence is 13 residues long. CDR3 sequence: CASRDSPSQPQHF. The CDR3 coding sequence is TGTGCCAGCAGGGACAGTCCCAGTCAGCCCCAGCATTTT.